This TCR beta chain is from a study of blood T cell repertoires in COVID-19. Study-wide background: The study drew acute and convalescent COVID-19 samples from the United States, Italy and Spain.

Data came from immunoSEQ multiplex PCR; TCRdb stores just in-frame clones and leaves some out. Among some 54,000 clones listed, under 85% were seen once. This TCR was recovered from an older woman with acute or convalescent COVID-19. The sequenced sample consisted of peripheral blood.

CDR3 sequence (DNA): TGTGCCAGCAGTGATCCAGGGGGGTGGGTTCAGCCCCAGCATTTT. This codes for CASSDPGGWVQPQHF. The chain has TRBV6-1 and TRBJ1-5, with 7 bases that match TRBD1. Germline V CDR1 and CDR2: MNHNS, SASEGT. The CDR3 runs 15 residues. Germline trimming cut 3 bases from V and 6 bases from J; bases unmatched to any gene: 8.